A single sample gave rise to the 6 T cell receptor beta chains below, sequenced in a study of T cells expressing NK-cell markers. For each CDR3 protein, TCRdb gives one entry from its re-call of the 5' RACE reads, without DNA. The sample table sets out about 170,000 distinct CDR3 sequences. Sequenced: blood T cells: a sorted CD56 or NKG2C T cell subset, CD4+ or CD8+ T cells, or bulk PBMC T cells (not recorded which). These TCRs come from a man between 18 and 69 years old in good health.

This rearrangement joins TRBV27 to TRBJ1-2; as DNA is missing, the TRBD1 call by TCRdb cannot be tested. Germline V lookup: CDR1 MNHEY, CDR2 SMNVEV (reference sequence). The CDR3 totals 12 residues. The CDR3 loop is CASRGRGAGYTF.

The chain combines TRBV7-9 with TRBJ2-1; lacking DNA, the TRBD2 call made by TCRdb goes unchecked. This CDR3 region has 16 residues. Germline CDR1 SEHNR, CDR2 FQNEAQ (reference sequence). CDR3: CASSLSRGLAFNEQFF.

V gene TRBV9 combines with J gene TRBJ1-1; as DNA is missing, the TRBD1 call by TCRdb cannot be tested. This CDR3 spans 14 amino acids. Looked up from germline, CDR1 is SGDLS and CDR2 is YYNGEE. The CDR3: CASSPWDRDTEAFF.

The CDR3 region is CASSELKDNYGYTF. The chain combines TRBV25-1 with TRBJ1-2. The CDR3 length is 14 residues. CDR1 MGHDK and CDR2 SYGVNS come from the germline V gene.

The CDR3 protein is CASGDDRGSSYNEQFF. V is TRBV12-5 and J is TRBJ2-1. From germline, CDR1 is LGHNT and CDR2 FRNRAP. The CDR3 has 16 amino acids.

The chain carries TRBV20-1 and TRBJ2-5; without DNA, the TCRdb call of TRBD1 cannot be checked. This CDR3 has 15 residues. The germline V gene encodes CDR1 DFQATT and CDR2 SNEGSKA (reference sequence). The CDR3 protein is CSASAPPTIQETQYF.